The 4 T cell receptor beta chains given below trace back to one sample, sequenced in a study of technical replicates of blood from several donors. Data came from immunoSEQ multiplex PCR; TCRdb stores just in-frame clones and leaves some out. Among around 71,000 clones listed, roughly 89% were seen once. Sequenced input: T cells isolated from PBMCs. The receptors derive from a human donor in good health.

This clone occurred once. The chain combines TRBV5-4 with TRBJ2-7; possible D gene TRBD1, 5 bases. CDR1 and CDR2 (germline): SGHNT, YYREEE (reference sequence). The CDR3 runs 13 residues. Between the trimmed V and J ends, which lost 3 bases and 4 bases, there was a span of 11 bases. The CDR3 bases are TGTGCCAGCAGCTACGACAGCGTATACGAGCAGTACTTC. Protein sequence: CASSYDSVYEQYF. Variable domain in full (rest from reference TRBV5-4 and TRBJ2-7): ETGVTQSPTHLIKTRGQQVTLRCSSQSGHNTVSWYQQALGQGPQFIFQYYREEENGRGNFPPRFSGLQFPNYSSELNVNALELDDSALYLCASSYDSVYEQYFGPGTRLTVT.

The chain joins TRBV11-3 to TRBJ2-2; no firm D call. This CDR3 region has 14 residues. Trimming removed 7 bases at V and 6 bases at J, with 15 bases between. Germline CDR1 SGHNT, CDR2 YENEEA. The CDR3 reads CASTVDSVAGELFF. DNA of the CDR3: TGTGCCAGCACCGTAGATTCTGTTGCCGGGGAGCTGTTTTTT.

The chain employs TRBV19 and TRBJ2-2, with 7 bases aligning to TRBD1. From germline, CDR1 is LNHDA and CDR2 SQIVND (reference sequence). V lost 1 base to trimming and J lost 5 bases; unmatched junction nucleotides: 7. The CDR3 is 16 residues long. The CDR3 protein is CASSIGRGLETGELFF. The DNA of the CDR3 is TGTGCCAGTAGTATAGGAAGGGGGCTCGAGACCGGGGAGCTGTTTTTT.

The rearrangement links TRBV19 to TRBJ1-5; 8 positions match TRBD1. The germline V gene encodes CDR1 LNHDA and CDR2 SQIVND (reference sequence). The V segment lost 4 bases and the J segment 1 base; nucleotides outside the gene matches: 6. This CDR3 has 16 residues. The CDR3 DNA follows: TGTGCCAGTAGTACCCGGACAGGGCGGAGCAATCAGCCCCAGCATTTT. It translates to CASSTRTGRSNQPQHF.